Below, 27 T cell receptor beta chains from the same sample are listed, as sequenced in a study of neurological immune-mediated disorders. TCRdb redid the calling of the 5' RACE reads with MiXCR, one entry per CDR3 protein. The sample lists approximately 50,000 distinct CDR3 sequences; approximately 10% were seen once. Specimen: PBMCs. These receptors were taken from a man aged 65 to 79 with HTLV-1-associated myelopathy (HAM/TSP).

This clonotype was observed many times. The chain links TRBV28 to TRBJ2-7; the D gene is possibly TRBD2 (6 bases). CDR3 length equals 15 residues. CDR1 is MDHEN, CDR2 SYDVKM, per germline. The V end lost 5 bases, the J end lost 3 bases, and 17 bases lay between the germline ends. The CDR3 loop reads CASSPTGTGDYEQYF. The CDR3 DNA reads as TGTGCCAGCAGTCCGACCGGGACTGGGGACTACGAGCAGTACTTC.

This clonotype came up many times. CDR3 in DNA: TGTGCCAGCAGCCCGGGACCTGGCGAGCAGTACTTC. Its protein product is CASSPGPGEQYF. The chain couples TRBV7-7 to TRBJ2-7, with D tentatively TRBD1 or TRBD2 (5 bases each). V lost 5 bases and J lost 6, with 11 bases in between. The germline CDR1 and CDR2 sequences are SSHAT and FNYEAQ (reference sequence). This CDR3 has 12 amino acids.

This clonotype was detected only a few times. The chain carries TRBV7-9 and TRBJ2-5; TRBD1 aligns across 7 bases. Losses at the gene ends were 3 bases for V and 5 bases for J; bases not matched to a gene: 12. The germline V gene has CDR1 SEHNR and CDR2 FQNEAQ (reference sequence). There are 16 residues in the CDR3. In DNA, the CDR3 is TGTGCCAGCAGCTTTGCGCTAACCCAGGGGGACGAGACCCAGTACTTC. Protein: CASSFALTQGDETQYF.

This clonotype has ten or more counts. The genes are TRBV11-2 and TRBJ2-3; no firm D call. The CDR3 runs to 14 residues. Trimming removed 8 bases at V and 2 bases at J, with 14 bases between. CDR1 SGHAT and CDR2 FQNNGV come from the germline V gene. The CDR3 nucleotides are TGTGCCAGCGGACCGGTCCGGACCACAGATACGCAGTATTTT. Translation: CASGPVRTTDTQYF.

This clonotype was observed at least ten times. This sequence joins TRBV7-3 and TRBJ1-1; TRBD1 might be the D (5 bases). Germline CDR1 reads SGHTA; CDR2 reads FQGTGA. The length of the CDR3 is 16 residues. Trimming shortened V by 2 bases and J by 1 base, and 14 bases separated the two germline ends. The CDR3 spells CASSLQGIRGNTEAFF. CDR3 nucleotides: TGTGCCAGCAGCTTACAGGGTATTAGGGGGAACACTGAAGCTTTCTTT.

Many counts were recorded for this clonotype. The CDR3 nucleotides read TGCGCCAGCAGACGACAGGGGGAAGAGTCAGATACGCAGTATTTT. It codes for CASRRQGEESDTQYF. The chain has TRBV4-1 and TRBJ2-3; 9 positions agree with TRBD1. Germline loops: CDR1 MGHRA, CDR2 YSYEKL. The junction had 8 bases not matched to a gene; V was cut back by 6 bases and J by 4 bases. CDR3 size: 15 residues.

This clonotype has ten or more counts. The chain recombines TRBV27 with TRBJ1-1, with a possible D match to TRBD1 (6 bases). The ends were cut back, 3 bases at V and 4 bases at J, with 15 bases in the middle. This CDR3 region has 15 residues. Germline CDR1 reads MNHEY; CDR2 reads SMNVEV (reference sequence). The CDR3 spells CASSFRQAWSTEAFF. In DNA form, the CDR3 reads TGTGCCAGCAGTTTTAGACAGGCTTGGAGCACTGAAGCTTTCTTT.

This clonotype has just a few counts. This clone may be a read error of a much larger clone one base away. The chain has TRBV12-3 or TRBV12-4 and TRBJ1-1; D is uncertain. The CDR3 has 11 residues. CDR3 nucleotides: TGTTCCAGCAGCAACCGGAGAGAAGCTTTCTTT. It codes for CSSSNRREAFF.

This clonotype was observed at least ten times. The V call is TRBV7-9, the J call TRBJ1-2; D might be TRBD1 (5 bases). Trimming cost V 8 bases and J 8 bases, with 18 bases left between them. From germline, CDR1 is SEHNR and CDR2 FQNEAQ (reference sequence). This CDR3 spans 13 amino acids. The CDR3: CASFPGESGGYTF. In nucleotides, the CDR3 is TGTGCCAGCTTCCCGGGGGAATCCGGAGGCTACACCTTC.

In this sample, this clonotype turned up many times. The rearrangement joins TRBV12-5 to TRBJ2-2, with D tentatively TRBD1 (5 bases). This CDR3 has 14 residues. Trimming stripped 9 bases from V and 5 bases from J, with 16 bases between. Germline V CDR1 and CDR2: LGHNT, FRNRAP. CDR3 region: CASAIGAPTGELFF. CDR3 DNA: TGTGCTAGCGCTATTGGGGCCCCAACCGGGGAGCTGTTTTTT.

This clonotype was seen repeatedly, ten times or more. The rearrangement joins TRBV4-3 to TRBJ2-7; tentatively, D is TRBD1 or TRBD2 (5 bases each). This CDR3 contains 14 residues. Trimming cost V 0 bases and J 6 bases, with 12 bases left between them. Germline V gene data show CDR1 as LGHNA and CDR2 as YSLEER. The CDR3 is CASSQEVLGTEQYF. CDR3 DNA sequence: TGCGCCAGCAGCCAAGAGGTGCTGGGGACCGAGCAGTACTTC.

At least ten counts were recorded for this clonotype. This chain links TRBV28 with TRBJ2-7; 8 nucleotides agree with TRBD2. Germline V lookup: CDR1 MDHEN, CDR2 SYDVKM. V was pared by 7 bases and J by 5 bases, with 7 bases of the junction left unmatched. The CDR3 contains 13 residues. The CDR3 sequence is CASTSGRPHEQYF. DNA of the CDR3: TGTGCCAGCACAAGCGGGAGACCCCACGAGCAGTACTTC.

This clonotype was observed at least ten times. The V and J genes are TRBV20-1 and TRBJ1-6; D call uncertain. The CDR3 length is 15 residues. V lost 4 bases and J 9 bases, leaving 19 bases between the germline ends. Germline CDR1 and CDR2: DFQATT and SNEGSKA (reference sequence). In DNA form, the CDR3 reads TGCAGTGCTATGAAAGGTTTCGCTAGTTCTTCACCCCTCCACTTT. This encodes CSAMKGFASSSPLHF.

There are many counts of this clonotype. V is TRBV7-2 and J is TRBJ1-5; no definite D call. Trimming took off 5 bases at V and 5 bases at J, with 10 bases between the two ends. Per the germline V gene, CDR1 is SGHTA and CDR2 is FQGNSA. CDR3 length equals 13 residues. CDR3 region: CASSKNRDQPQHF. The DNA of the CDR3 is TGTGCCAGCAGCAAAAACCGGGATCAGCCCCAGCATTTT.

The CDR3 loop is CASSLKNEQYF. In nucleotides, the CDR3 is TGTGCCAGCAGTTTAAAGAACGAGCAGTACTTC. V and J are TRBV12-3 or TRBV12-4 and TRBJ2-7; no clear D. The ends were cut back, 2 bases at V and 5 bases at J, with 4 bases in the middle. The CDR3 totals 11 residues.

This clonotype appeared a few times. The chain uses TRBV4-3 and TRBJ2-3; D is unresolved. Trimming removed 4 bases from V and 0 bases from J, with 11 bases in between. CDR3 length equals 15 residues. From germline, CDR1 is LGHNA and CDR2 YSLEER. The chain's CDR3 is CASSPSPHSTDTQYF. CDR3 in DNA: TGCGCCAGCAGCCCATCCCCCCATAGCACAGATACGCAGTATTTT.

The table lists this clonotype with many counts. This chain uses TRBV7-8 with TRBJ2-7; 14 nucleotides agree with TRBD2. This CDR3 spans 16 amino acids. Germline V gives CDR1 SGHVS, CDR2 FQNEAQ. The V and J ends lost 1 base and 6 bases, in that order; junction bases with no gene match: 5. The CDR3 protein is CASSLGGLAGVGEQYF. CDR3 DNA sequence: TGTGCCAGCAGCTTAGGGGGACTAGCGGGAGTCGGCGAGCAGTACTTC.

This clonotype was seen repeatedly, ten times or more. The rearrangement joins TRBV27 to TRBJ2-3; D uncertain. The ends were cut back, 6 bases at V and 3 bases at J, with 22 bases in the middle. Germline assignment: CDR1 MNHEY and CDR2 SMNVEV (reference sequence). This CDR3 spans 17 amino acids. The CDR3 region is CASSRYSGNRNTDTQYF. The CDR3 DNA reads TGTGCCAGCAGCCGTTATAGTGGGAACAGAAATACAGATACGCAGTATTTT.

This clonotype appeared many times. The chain recombines TRBV7-3 with TRBJ2-7; 7 bases line up with TRBD1. This CDR3 has 13 amino acids. Germline V gene lookup returns CDR1 SGHTA and CDR2 FQGTGA. J was trimmed by 3 bases and V by 4 bases; bases with no gene match: 3. The CDR3 loop is CASSSGQFYEQYF. The DNA of the CDR3 is TGTGCCAGCAGCTCGGGACAGTTCTACGAGCAGTACTTC.

Many counts were recorded for this clonotype. The chain joins TRBV7-9 to TRBJ2-7; 8 nucleotides align to TRBD1. Germline loops: CDR1 SEHNR, CDR2 FQNEAQ (reference sequence). Germline trimming cut 5 bases from V and 6 bases from J; bases unmatched to any gene: 9. This CDR3 region has 14 residues. Here the CDR3 DNA reads TGTGCCAGCAGCAAAGACAGGGGTCGCGGCGAGCAGTACTTC. This encodes CASSKDRGRGEQYF.

This clonotype appeared many times. This chain links TRBV4-2 with TRBJ1-5; D is uncertain. Germline V gene data show CDR1 as LGHNA and CDR2 as YNFKEQ. Trimming stripped 0 bases from V and 3 bases from J, with 9 bases between. This CDR3 has 15 amino acids. CDR3 coding DNA: TGTGCCAGCAGCCAAGAACGGGCCCCCAATCAGCCCCAGCATTTT. Protein: CASSQERAPNQPQHF.

This clonotype has at least ten counts. This chain joins TRBV7-2 and TRBJ2-1, with D unresolved. The V end was cut by 3 bases, the J end by 7 bases, with 13 bases between. The CDR3 is 14 amino acids. Per the germline V gene, CDR1 is SGHTA and CDR2 is FQGNSA. The CDR3 DNA reads as TGTGCCAGCAGCTTTTCCCTGGGTGATAATGAGCAGTTCTTC. Protein product: CASSFSLGDNEQFF. The full variable domain, with the rest looked up from reference TRBV7-2 and TRBJ2-1, is GAGVSQSPSNKVTEKGKDVELRCDPISGHTALYWYRQSLGQGLEFLIYFQGNSAPDKSGLPSDRFSAERTGGSVSTLTIQRTQQEDSAVYLCASSFSLGDNEQFFGPGTRLTVL.

The chain couples TRBV4-2 to TRBJ2-2, with D uncertain. Germline V gene lookup returns CDR1 LGHNA and CDR2 YNFKEQ. The CDR3 is made up of 14 amino acids. The ends were cut back, 0 bases at V and 6 bases at J, with 8 bases in the middle. CDR3 in amino acids: CASSQDRGSGELFF. CDR3 DNA sequence: TGTGCCAGCAGCCAAGATCGAGGATCCGGGGAGCTGTTTTTT.

There are many counts of this clonotype. The chain employs TRBV29-1 and TRBJ1-3; a possible D gene is TRBD1 (5 bases). CDR1 is SQVTM, CDR2 ANQGSEA, per germline. V was pared by 1 base and J by 5 bases, with 9 bases between. The CDR3 covers 13 residues. The CDR3 sequence is CSVEGQTRNTIYF. The CDR3 nucleotides are TGCAGCGTTGAAGGACAGACTCGAAACACCATATATTTT.

Many counts were recorded for this clonotype. The chain carries TRBV5-1 and TRBJ2-7, with 8 bases matching TRBD2. Trimming cost V 5 bases and J 1 base; bases outside gene matches: 5. The CDR3 runs to 14 residues. Germline CDR1 reads SGHRS; CDR2 reads YFSETQ. The CDR3 sequence is CASSEAGVSYEQYF. The CDR3 region has the DNA TGCGCCAGCAGTGAAGCGGGAGTATCCTACGAGCAGTACTTC.

At least ten counts were recorded for this clonotype. Given a much more abundant clone one base away, this may be a read error. The chain recombines TRBV28 with TRBJ2-2; 7 bases align to TRBD1. J was trimmed by 3 bases and V by 4 bases; bases with no gene match: 5. The CDR3 covers 15 residues. Germline V gene sequence: CDR1 MDHEN, CDR2 SYDVKM. DNA of the CDR3: TGTGCCAGCAGTTCCGGGACAGTGTACACCGGGGAGCTGTTTTTT. This translates into CASSSGTVYTGELFF. Based on the CDR3 plus reference TRBV28 and TRBJ2-2, the full variable domain is DVKVTQSSRYLVKRTGEKVFLECVQDMDHENMFWYRQDPGLGLRLIYFSYDVKMKEKGDIPEGYSVSREKKERFSLILESASTNQTSMYLCASSSGTVYTGELFFGEGSRLTVL.

The chain recombines TRBV6-2 or TRBV6-3 with TRBJ2-7; D is undetermined. Germline V gene data show CDR1 as MNHEY and CDR2 as SVGEGT. V was pared by 2 bases and J by 6 bases, with 8 bases between. The CDR3 is made up of 12 amino acids. The CDR3 nucleotides are TGTGCCAGCAGTTACAACCTTCTCGAGCAGTACTTC. This sequence encodes CASSYNLLEQYF.